This T cell receptor (beta chain) was sequenced for a study of T cells expressing NK-cell markers. Whole-study context: CD3+CD56+NKG2C+, CD3+CD56+NKG2C- and CD3+CD56-NKG2C+ T cells, once sorted, supplied the TCR beta repertoires. Whole-study findings and limits: There were a few donors in whom these clonotypes also led the CD3+CD56-NKG2C+ fraction.

The CDR3 is made up of 15 amino acids. Germline CDR1 DFQATT, CDR2 SNEGSKA (reference sequence). Reprocessing the 5' RACE reads, TCRdb reports a single entry for every CDR3 protein and omits DNA. The sample includes around 550,000 distinct CDR3 sequences. On this clonotype: Its antigen is undetermined.

Sequenced material: blood T cells: a sorted CD56 or NKG2C T cell subset, CD4+ or CD8+ T cells, or bulk PBMC T cells (not recorded which). This chain uses TRBV20-1 with TRBJ1-2; lacking DNA, the TRBD1 call made by TCRdb goes unchecked. This receptor was identified in a man aged 18-30 years in good health. The CDR3 is CSAILTGVIGYGYTF.